Below, 13 T cell receptor beta chains from the same sample are listed, as sequenced in a study of regulatory T cells in long-lasting Graves disease. With iRepertoire HTBI primers and Arm-PCR of CDR3 regions, TCR beta libraries were built. Using its own MiXCR run on the multiplex PCR reads, TCRdb lists one record per CDR3 protein. The profile shows 300,000 to 400,000 distinct CDR3 sequences, over 15% of them singletons. The sample's time point: newly diagnosed GD, antithyroid drugs for less than 3 months. PBMCs were the source of the RNA used for TCR sequencing. Another study also made use of these data, one on T cells in Graves' hyperthyroidism and ophthalmopathy.

The sample here was peripheral blood mononuclear cells (PBMCs), taken at new diagnosis, from a patient treated with antithyroid drugs. All receptors derive from a man aged 35-49 years with Graves disease.

This clonotype has ten or more counts. J is TRBJ1-6 and V is TRBV2; maybe TRBD1 (6 bases). Germline CDR1 is SNHLY and CDR2 is FYNNEI. The CDR3 is made up of 15 amino acids. Trimming took off 1 base at V and 7 bases at J, with 11 bases between the two ends. The CDR3 is CASSEEEGVNSPLHF. CDR3 bases: TGTGCCAGCAGTGAAGAAGAGGGGGTAAATTCACCCCTCCACTTT.

This clonotype showed up many times. The CDR3 DNA is TGTGCCAGCAGCGGGGGGACAGGGGGAGGTACTGAAGCTTTCTTT. It encodes CASSGGTGGGTEAFF. The V call is TRBV9, the J call TRBJ1-1, with 11 bases lining up with TRBD1. This CDR3 contains 15 residues. Germline CDR1 and CDR2: SGDLS and YYNGEE. Trimming cost V 3 bases and J 5 bases; bases outside gene matches: 6.

This clonotype was recorded many times. The V gene is TRBV28, the J gene TRBJ1-5; a possible D gene is TRBD1 (6 bases). Germline V gene sequence: CDR1 MDHEN, CDR2 SYDVKM. V was trimmed by 7 bases and J by 9 bases, leaving 16 bases between them. The CDR3 consists of 13 residues. The CDR3 protein is CASMRGGLGPQHF. CDR3 nucleotides: TGTGCCAGCATGAGAGGGGGTTTAGGGCCCCAGCATTTT.

The table lists this clonotype with a few counts. The rearrangement joins TRBV25-1 to TRBJ2-3, with 7 bases fitting TRBD1. Germline V gives CDR1 MGHDK, CDR2 SYGVNS. V lost 4 bases and J lost 2; bases outside the gene matches: 3. The CDR3 totals 14 residues. The CDR3 loop reads CASSAGQPTDTQYF. CDR3 sequence (DNA): TGTGCCAGCAGTGCGGGACAGCCCACAGATACGCAGTATTTT.

The chain has TRBV29-1 and TRBJ1-6; the D is unclear. Germline CDR1 SQVTM, CDR2 ANQGSEA. The CDR3 is 13 residues long. Deletions cut 5 bases from V and 7 bases from J, with 12 bases between. CDR3 in DNA: TGCAGCGTTCTGGAACGGAAGAATTCACCCCTCCACTTT. Amino acid sequence: CSVLERKNSPLHF.

At least ten counts were recorded for this clonotype. This sequence joins TRBV12-3 or TRBV12-4 and TRBJ1-5, with no clear D. The CDR3 is 15 amino acids. The V end was cut by 3 bases, the J end by 7 bases, with 16 bases between. For the CDR3, the DNA is TGTGCCAGCAGTTTCGGGCAGGCAAGCGGACAGCCCCAGCATTTT. Encoded protein: CASSFGQASGQPQHF.

As regards this clonotype: Being one base from a much bigger clone, this may be a read error. The chain joins TRBV12-3 or TRBV12-4 to TRBJ2-5, with D unresolved. This CDR3 has 12 residues. CDR3 protein: CASGQVQEAQYF. CDR3 nucleotides: TGTGCCAGCGGCCAGGTCCAAGAGGCCCAGTACTTC.

The chain links TRBV28 to TRBJ1-5; 11 nucleotides align to TRBD1. The CDR3 totals 15 residues. Germline CDR1 reads MDHEN; CDR2 reads SYDVKM. V shed 7 bases and J 6 bases; nucleotides not matched to a gene: 8. The CDR3 bases are TGTGCCAGCAACCTTGGACAGGGGGCTTCTCAGCCCCAGCATTTT. Residues: CASNLGQGASQPQHF.

The J gene is TRBJ2-1, the V gene TRBV6-1; D is perhaps TRBD1 or TRBD2 (6 bases each). Trimming left V 1 base short and J 8 bases short, with 12 bases between. The germline CDR1 and CDR2 sequences are MNHNS and SASEGT. The CDR3 runs 14 residues. CDR3 DNA sequence: TGTGCCAGCAGTGAAGTGGGGGGCGAGGATGAGCAGTTCTTC. It encodes CASSEVGGEDEQFF.

This clonotype has ten or more counts. The CDR3 DNA reads as TGTGCCAGCAGCTTTAACACGGGACAGGGGACCTCCTACGAGCAGTACTTC. Protein sequence: CASSFNTGQGTSYEQYF. The chain is built from TRBV11-2 and TRBJ2-7; TRBD1 matches at 10 bases. V lost 3 bases, J lost 0 bases, and 8 bases stayed unmatched. In germline, CDR1 is SGHAT, CDR2 FQNNGV. The length of the CDR3 is 17 residues.

In this sample, this clonotype turned up many times. The gene calls are TRBV20-1 and TRBJ2-7; D is ambiguous. Looked up from germline, CDR1 is DFQATT and CDR2 is SNEGSKA (reference sequence). V lost 0 bases, J lost 0 bases, and 12 bases lay in between. The CDR3 runs 15 residues. The CDR3 is CSARDLDGPSYEQYF. The CDR3 nucleotides read TGCAGTGCTAGAGATCTGGACGGTCCCTCCTACGAGCAGTACTTC.

This chain uses TRBV12-3 or TRBV12-4 with TRBJ1-2; no clear D gene. The CDR3 length is 13 residues. Trimming pared 5 bases from V and 2 bases from J, leaving 9 bases between. The CDR3 DNA reads as TGTGCCAGCAGTCTAAGTTGGAACTATGGCTACACCTTC. Translated, it gives CASSLSWNYGYTF.

This clonotype has at least ten counts. This sequence joins TRBV11-2 and TRBJ1-1; 8 bases map to TRBD1. The J segment lost 3 bases and the V segment lost 3 bases, leaving 3 bases of the junction unmatched. CDR1 is SGHAT and CDR2 is FQNNGV in the germline V gene. The CDR3 is made up of 14 amino acids. The CDR3 region has the DNA TGTGCCAGCAGCTTCGGACAGGGTTACACTGAAGCTTTCTTT. It codes for CASSFGQGYTEAFF.